The clone carrying this T cell receptor beta chain has more than one count but fewer than ten. This sample stems from a study of human T cells and chemical hapten exposure. Overall study context: Sensitizing treatment utilized 2% DPC over a roughly 2 cm by roughly 2 cm portion of upper inner arm skin. Chiefly women, the patients showed alopecia areata, totalis or universalis.

V lost 4 bases and J lost 1; bases outside the gene matches: 6. Germline V lookup: CDR1 SGHRS, CDR2 YFSETQ. CDR3 length: 15 residues. Stated time point: patch test 1, 2 weeks after DPC sensitization. The treatment was: therapeutic diphenylcyclopropenone sensitization with weekly scalp DPC. A single record per CDR3 protein comes from TCRdb applying MiXCR to the RACE reads. The table has 180,000 or so distinct CDR3 sequences, about 15% seen once. Material: whole blood, obtained in connection with sensitization to the hapten diphenylcyclopropenone (DPC). This clonotype was obtained from a woman aged 30 to 39 with alopecia areata. Some clones in this sample may be carry-over from other donors' samples. V is TRBV5-1 and J is TRBJ2-5, with 8 bases fitting TRBD1. The CDR3 region is CASSHLGQGQETQYF. CDR3 in DNA: TGCGCCAGCAGCCACCTTGGACAGGGCCAAGAGACCCAGTACTTC.